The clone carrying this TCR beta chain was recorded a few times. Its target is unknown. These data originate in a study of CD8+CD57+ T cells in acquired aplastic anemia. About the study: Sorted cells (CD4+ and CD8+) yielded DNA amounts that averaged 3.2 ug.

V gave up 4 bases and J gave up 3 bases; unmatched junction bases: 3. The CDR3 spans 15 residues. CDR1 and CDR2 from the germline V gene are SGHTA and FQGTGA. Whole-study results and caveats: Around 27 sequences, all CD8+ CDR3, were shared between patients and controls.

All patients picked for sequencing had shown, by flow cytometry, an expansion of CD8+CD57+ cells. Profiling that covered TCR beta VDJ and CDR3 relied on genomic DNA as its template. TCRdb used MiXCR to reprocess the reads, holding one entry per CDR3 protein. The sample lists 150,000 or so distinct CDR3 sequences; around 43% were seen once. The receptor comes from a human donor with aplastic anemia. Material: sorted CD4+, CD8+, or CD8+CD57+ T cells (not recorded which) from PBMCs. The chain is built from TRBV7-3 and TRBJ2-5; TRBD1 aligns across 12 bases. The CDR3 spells CASSSGTGGEETQYF. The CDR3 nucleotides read TGTGCCAGCAGCTCGGGGACAGGGGGCGAAGAGACCCAGTACTTC.